The 29 T cell receptor beta chains listed next were all sequenced from one sample in a study of shared clonotypes between healthy human individuals. Naivety among CD8 cells was defined by CD45RO negativity and positive CCR7 selection, thereby excluding terminally differentiated effector memory CD45RA+ cells. Clones were sequenced by immunoSEQ multiplex PCR, and TCRdb holds only the in-frame ones, with some missing. The sample records 800,000 to 950,000 clones, 90% to 98% being singletons. Sequencing used naive CD8+ T cells sorted from blood. The source of these receptors is a man aged 30-40 years in good health.

The V call is TRBV7-9, the J call TRBJ2-7; 8 bases align to TRBD2. The CDR3 consists of 15 residues. Trimming cost V 6 bases and J 3 bases; bases outside gene matches: 10. The germline CDR1 and CDR2 sequences are SEHNR and FQNEAQ (reference sequence). The CDR3 DNA follows: TGTGCCAGCAGGTCCCGGGAGGGAAGCGTCTACGAGCAGTACTTC. Its protein product is CASRSREGSVYEQYF. Combining the CDR3 with reference TRBV7-9 and TRBJ2-7 gives the whole variable domain DTGVSQNPRHKITKRGQNVTFRCDPISEHNRLYWYRQTLGQGPEFLTYFQNEAQLEKSRLLSDRFSAERPKGSFSTLEIQRTEQGDSAMYLCASRSREGSVYEQYFGPGTRLTVT.

The chain combines TRBV7-9 with TRBJ2-2; 16 positions match TRBD2. J gave up 7 bases and V 5 bases, and 7 bases lay outside the gene matches. The CDR3 is 17 amino acids. Germline V gene lookup returns CDR1 SEHNR and CDR2 FQNEAQ (reference sequence). The CDR3 region has the DNA TGTGCCAGCAGCCCGGGACTAGCGGGAGGGCCAATCGGGGAGCTGTTTTTT. This sequence encodes CASSPGLAGGPIGELFF.

The gene calls are TRBV29-1 and TRBJ2-1, with TRBD1 matching over 8 bases. The V segment lost 4 bases and the J segment 7 bases; nucleotides outside the gene matches: 12. Germline V lookup: CDR1 SQVTM, CDR2 ANQGSEA. The CDR3 contains 15 residues. CDR3 in DNA: TGCAGCGTTGCAGGGGGCGGCTCTATTGGGAATGAGCAGTTCTTC. This gives the protein CSVAGGGSIGNEQFF.

On this clone: At one of its ends the junction is not consistent with the germline gene, which may arise from a read error. This sequence joins TRBV11-2 and TRBJ2-7; D is undetermined. In germline, CDR1 is SGHAT, CDR2 FQNNGV. CDR3 length: 12 amino acids. CDR3 amino acids: CASSQINFPQSF. The CDR3 DNA reads as TGTGCCAGCAGCCAAATAAACTTCCCTCAGAGCTTC.

The genes are TRBV6-1 and TRBJ2-7; D possibly corresponds to TRBD1 (5 bases). Deletions cut 2 bases from V and 0 bases from J, with 11 bases between. Germline loops: CDR1 MNHNS, CDR2 SASEGT. The CDR3 is 15 residues long. The CDR3 loop is CASSESPGISYEQYF. The CDR3 DNA follows: TGTGCCAGCAGTGAAAGTCCAGGGATCTCCTACGAGCAGTACTTC.

The chain links TRBV10-2 to TRBJ2-3, with TRBD2 as a possible D gene (6 bases). V lost 4 bases and J lost 0, with 14 bases in between. The CDR3 runs to 16 residues. CDR1 and CDR2 (germline): WSHSY, SAAADI. The CDR3 sequence is CASSGGVGSSTDTQYF. The CDR3 DNA sequence: TGCGCCAGCAGTGGGGGGGTGGGCTCTAGCACAGATACGCAGTATTTT.

The rearrangement links TRBV6-4 to TRBJ2-7, with 10 bases identical to TRBD1. This CDR3 comprises 13 residues. The ends lost 5 bases at V and 4 bases at J; junction bases unmatched: 2. The germline CDR1 and CDR2 sequences are MRHNA and SNTAGT. CDR3 nucleotide sequence: TGTGCCAGCAGTTGGGACAGGGGTTACGAGCAGTACTTC. This encodes CASSWDRGYEQYF.

V usage is TRBV29-1 and J usage is TRBJ1-3, with TRBD1 matching 9 bases. CDR1 and CDR2 from the germline V gene are SQVTM and ANQGSEA. Losses at the gene ends were 4 bases for V and 3 bases for J; bases not matched to a gene: 7. There are 15 residues in the CDR3. The CDR3 DNA reads TGCAGCGTTGCCGACGGGACAGGGATTGGAAACACCATATATTTT. Translation gives CSVADGTGIGNTIYF. Using reference TRBV29-1 and TRBJ1-3 for the parts outside the CDR3, the full variable domain is SAVISQKPSRDICQRGTSLTIQCQVDSQVTMMFWYRQQPGQSLTLIATANQGSEATYESGFVIDKFPISRPNLTFSTLTVSNMSPEDSSIYLCSVADGTGIGNTIYFGEGSWLTVV.

The chain recombines TRBV27 with TRBJ2-5; maybe TRBD2 (5 bases). Near its end, the DNA agrees better with TRBJ2-7, so the J call may be wrong. The CDR3 has 15 amino acids. The V gene's germline CDR1 is MNHEY and CDR2 SMNVEV (reference sequence). CDR3 sequence: CASSYLGGSAYEQYF. The CDR3 DNA is TGTGCCAGCAGTTACCTTGGAGGTTCTGCCTACGAGCAGTACTTC.

This clone was recorded once. V gene TRBV29-1 combines with J gene TRBJ1-2, with 7 bases identical to TRBD1. This CDR3 contains 12 residues. Germline V gives CDR1 SQVTM, CDR2 ANQGSEA. V lost 5 bases, J lost 3 bases, and 3 bases stayed unmatched. The CDR3 here is CSVPGTDYGYTF. As DNA, the CDR3 is TGCAGCGTTCCCGGGACAGACTATGGCTACACCTTC. The full variable domain, rest sourced from reference TRBV29-1 and TRBJ1-2, is SAVISQKPSRDICQRGTSLTIQCQVDSQVTMMFWYRQQPGQSLTLIATANQGSEATYESGFVIDKFPISRPNLTFSTLTVSNMSPEDSSIYLCSVPGTDYGYTFGSGTRLTVV.

This chain links TRBV29-1 with TRBJ2-7; D may match TRBD1 or TRBD2 (6 bases each). Germline CDR1 reads SQVTM; CDR2 reads ANQGSEA. Trimming removed 1 base from V and 6 bases from J, with 16 bases in between. The CDR3 runs to 14 residues. CDR3 sequence: CSVEGWGARSEQYF. The CDR3 DNA follows: TGCAGCGTTGAAGGGTGGGGGGCCCGCTCCGAGCAGTACTTC.

The CDR3 loop is CASSQDRFINQPQHF. The CDR3 region has the DNA TGCGCCAGCAGCCAAGACAGGTTCATCAATCAGCCCCAGCATTTT. This chain joins TRBV4-1 and TRBJ1-5; no reliable D call. Germline loops: CDR1 MGHRA, CDR2 YSYEKL. The V and J ends lost 0 bases and 3 bases respectively, with 9 bases between them. The length of the CDR3 is 15 residues.

The V gene is TRBV11-3, the J gene TRBJ2-7; possible D gene TRBD2, 5 bases. The V gene's germline CDR1 is SGHNT and CDR2 YENEEA. The CDR3 contains 13 residues. Trimming took off 3 bases at V and 6 bases at J, with 12 bases between the two ends. The CDR3 DNA follows: TGTGCCAGCAGCTTGAGGGCCAACGGCGAGCAGTACTTC. The encoded protein is CASSLRANGEQYF.

The gene calls are TRBV12-5 and TRBJ2-3; D is possibly TRBD2 (5 bases). Germline CDR1 LGHNT, CDR2 FRNRAP. Trimming shortened V by 5 bases and J by 4 bases, and 16 bases separated the two germline ends. CDR3 size: 15 residues. CDR3 DNA: TGTGCTAGTGGTCCGGGATCCTTGGACCCAGATACGCAGTATTTT. It is translated as CASGPGSLDPDTQYF. The full variable domain, in which reference TRBV12-5 and TRBJ2-3 provide the parts outside the CDR3, is DARVTQTPRHKVTEMGQEVTMRCQPILGHNTVFWYRQTMMQGLELLAYFRNRAPLDDSGMPKDRFSAEMPDATLATLKIQPSEPRDSAVYFCASGPGSLDPDTQYFGPGTRLTVL.

The V gene is TRBV6-5, the J gene TRBJ1-1; 7 positions match TRBD1. The CDR3 totals 14 residues. Trimming at V came to 6 bases and at J to 0 bases, leaving 4 bases not matched to a gene. The germline gives CDR1 MNHEY, CDR2 SVGAGI. CDR3 protein: CASRPGGLNTEAFF. In DNA form, the CDR3 reads TGTGCCAGCAGGCCAGGGGGTTTGAACACTGAAGCTTTCTTT.

The chain is built from TRBV28 and TRBJ2-7, with TRBD1 matching 11 bases. Germline V lookup: CDR1 MDHEN, CDR2 SYDVKM. The CDR3 is 16 residues long. With 4 bases clipped from V and 4 bases from J, the junction kept 9 bases outside the gene matches. The CDR3 sequence: CASSSDRGRTVYEQYF. The CDR3 DNA reads as TGTGCCAGCAGTTCGGACAGGGGGCGAACTGTGTACGAGCAGTACTTC.

This rearrangement joins TRBV2 to TRBJ2-7, with 10 bases aligning to TRBD1. The CDR3 length is 15 residues. V trimming: 8 bases; J trimming: 4 bases; junction bases outside the gene matches: 11. The germline gives CDR1 SNHLY, CDR2 FYNNEI. In DNA, the CDR3 is TGTGCCAGCGGAACTCGACAGGGGGCTTTTTACGAGCAGTACTTC. Its translation: CASGTRQGAFYEQYF.

The gene calls are TRBV19 and TRBJ2-7; 7 bases line up with TRBD2. Germline loops: CDR1 LNHDA, CDR2 SQIVND (reference sequence). The J segment lost 3 bases and the V segment lost 5 bases, leaving 4 bases of the junction unmatched. This CDR3 is 13 amino acids long. For the CDR3, the DNA is TGTGCCAGTAGTGGCGGGAGCGGCTACGAGCAGTACTTC. This translates into CASSGGSGYEQYF. The full variable domain, with the rest looked up from reference TRBV19 and TRBJ2-7, is DGGITQSPKYLFRKEGQNVTLSCEQNLNHDAMYWYRQDPGQGLRLIYYSQIVNDFQKGDIAEGYSVSREKKESFPLTVTSAQKNPTAFYLCASSGGSGYEQYFGPGTRLTVT.

Regarding this clone: Germline is not matched at one junction end, which may reflect a read error. The CDR3 DNA reads TGTGCCAGCAGCGCCACAGGGAGTAGCTATCAGCCCCAGCATTTT. Translation: CASSATGSSYQPQHF. This rearrangement joins TRBV7-9 to TRBJ1-5, with D maybe TRBD1 (6 bases). CDR1 is SEHNR and CDR2 is FQNEAQ in the germline V gene (reference sequence). CDR3 length equals 15 residues. The whole variable domain, filled in from reference TRBV7-9 and TRBJ1-5, reads DTGVSQNPRHKITKRGQNVTFRCDPISEHNRLYWYRQTLGQGPEFLTYFQNEAQLEKSRLLSDRFSAERPKGSFSTLEIQRTEQGDSAMYLCASSATGSSYQPQHFGDGTRLSIL.

The chain uses TRBV5-8 and TRBJ1-5; D gene uncertain. This CDR3 is 15 amino acids long. Trimming cost V 1 base and J 3 bases, with 11 bases left between them. The germline V gene has CDR1 SGHTS and CDR2 YDEGEE. CDR3 in DNA: TGTGCCAGCAGCTTGCTCTCAGGTTCCAATCAGCCCCAGCATTTT. Amino acids: CASSLLSGSNQPQHF.

The chain recombines TRBV4-1 with TRBJ2-5, with TRBD2 matching over 12 bases. The V segment lost 3 bases and the J segment 0 bases; nucleotides outside the gene matches: 5. The CDR3 loop spans 17 amino acids. Looked up from germline, CDR1 is MGHRA and CDR2 is YSYEKL. DNA of the CDR3: TGCGCCAGCAGCCACGGGACTAGCGGGCCTTACCAAGAGACCCAGTACTTC. Translated, it gives CASSHGTSGPYQETQYF.

The chain is built from TRBV28 and TRBJ2-7; 7 bases align to TRBD2. The J segment lost 2 bases and the V segment lost 8 bases, leaving 12 bases of the junction unmatched. The CDR3 extends over 15 amino acids. Germline CDR1 MDHEN, CDR2 SYDVKM. For the CDR3, the DNA is TGTGCCAGCGGGGGGGTCTGGGCCGGTACCTACGAGCAGTACTTC. Translating gives CASGGVWAGTYEQYF. The entire variable domain, with the rest obtained from reference TRBV28 and TRBJ2-7, is as follows: DVKVTQSSRYLVKRTGEKVFLECVQDMDHENMFWYRQDPGLGLRLIYFSYDVKMKEKGDIPEGYSVSREKKERFSLILESASTNQTSMYLCASGGVWAGTYEQYFGPGTRLTVT.

V is TRBV14 and J is TRBJ2-3; D possibly corresponds to TRBD2 (5 bases). This CDR3 contains 13 residues. The germline V gene has CDR1 SGHDN and CDR2 FVKESK. V was pared by 0 bases and J by 12 bases, with 13 bases between. The CDR3 nucleotides read TGTGCCAGCAGCCAAGAAAGAGGGTCCCTTCAGTATTTT. Amino acids: CASSQERGSLQYF.

The rearrangement uses TRBV7-9 and TRBJ1-5, with unresolved D. From germline, CDR1 is SEHNR and CDR2 FQNEAQ (reference sequence). The CDR3 covers 16 residues. V was clipped by 3 bases and J by 8 bases, with 20 bases between them. This CDR3 reads CASSFGGSLTDEPQHF. CDR3 sequence (DNA): TGTGCCAGCAGCTTTGGAGGGAGCCTAACCGATGAGCCCCAGCATTTT.

This sequence joins TRBV27 and TRBJ2-5; no clear D gene. Germline CDR1 reads MNHEY; CDR2 reads SMNVEV (reference sequence). V was trimmed by 4 bases and J by 2 bases, leaving 14 bases between them. The CDR3 consists of 15 residues. The CDR3 DNA sequence: TGTGCCAGCAGTTCCATTACGACAAGACAAGAGACCCAGTACTTC. As protein: CASSSITTRQETQYF.

The J gene is TRBJ2-5, the V gene TRBV9; TRBD2 might be the D (6 bases). The germline CDR1 and CDR2 sequences are SGDLS and YYNGEE. The CDR3 sequence is 13 residues long. V was pared by 3 bases and J by 4 bases, with 10 bases between. The CDR3 DNA sequence: TGTGCCAGCAGCGCCCGGCGGGGAGAGACCCAGTACTTC. Translated, it gives CASSARRGETQYF.

V gene TRBV5-6 combines with J gene TRBJ2-7, with TRBD1 identical over 7 bases. CDR3 length equals 12 residues. V lost 4 bases and J lost 5; bases outside the gene matches: 3. Germline V gene data show CDR1 as SGHDT and CDR2 as YYEEEE. Here the CDR3 DNA reads TGTGCCAGCAGCCAAGGGGGCCACGAGCAGTACTTC. It translates to CASSQGGHEQYF. Variable domain in full (rest from reference TRBV5-6 and TRBJ2-7): DAGVTQSPTHLIKTRGQQVTLRCSPKSGHDTVSWYQQALGQGPQFIFQYYEEEERQRGNFPDRFSGHQFPNYSSELNVNALLLGDSALYLCASSQGGHEQYFGPGTRLTVT.

The chain uses TRBV4-2 and TRBJ2-7, with unresolved D. Germline CDR1 and CDR2: LGHNA and YNFKEQ. Trimming took off 5 bases at V and 4 bases at J, with 9 bases between the two ends. CDR3 length: 12 residues. The CDR3 loop is CASSGSEYEQYF. The CDR3 DNA follows: TGTGCCAGCAGCGGCAGTGAGTACGAGCAGTACTTC.

The chain has TRBV4-1 and TRBJ2-5, with TRBD2 matching 11 bases. The V and J ends lost 4 bases and 0 bases, in that order; junction bases with no gene match: 4. Germline CDR1 is MGHRA and CDR2 is YSYEKL. This CDR3 region has 16 residues. The CDR3 nucleotides read TGCGCCAGCAGCCCCCGACTAGCGGGGTACCAAGAGACCCAGTACTTC. It is translated as CASSPRLAGYQETQYF.